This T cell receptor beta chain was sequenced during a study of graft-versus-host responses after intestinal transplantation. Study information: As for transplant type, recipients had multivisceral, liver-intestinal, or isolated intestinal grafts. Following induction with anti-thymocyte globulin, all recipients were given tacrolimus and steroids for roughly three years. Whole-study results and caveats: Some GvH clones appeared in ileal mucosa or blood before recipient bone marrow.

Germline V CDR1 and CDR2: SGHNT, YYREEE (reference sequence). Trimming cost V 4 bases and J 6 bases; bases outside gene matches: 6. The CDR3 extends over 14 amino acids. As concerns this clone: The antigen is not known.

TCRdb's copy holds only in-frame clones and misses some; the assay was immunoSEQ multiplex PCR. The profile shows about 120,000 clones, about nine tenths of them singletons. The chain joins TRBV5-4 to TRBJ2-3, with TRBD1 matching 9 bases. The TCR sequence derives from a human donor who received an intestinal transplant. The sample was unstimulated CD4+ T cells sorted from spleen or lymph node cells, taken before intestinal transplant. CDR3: CASSVSGQGDTQYF. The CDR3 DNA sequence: TGTGCCAGCAGCGTCTCGGGACAGGGTGATACGCAGTATTTT.